This T cell receptor beta chain was sequenced during a study of tumor and adjacent non-tumor tissue in lung cancer. Study-wide background: Some 4.1 million productive TCRbeta reads were obtained per sample on average.

Per the germline V gene, CDR1 is SQVTM and CDR2 is ANQGSEA. The CDR3 consists of 13 residues. Three rounds of nested PCR, following a modified ARM-PCR protocol, produced the TCRbeta library. TCRdb used MiXCR to reprocess the multiplex PCR reads, holding one entry per CDR3 protein. The sample yields some 120,000 distinct CDR3 sequences, about 66% seen once. RNA was extracted from bulk tissue without any cell sorting. In regard to this clonotype: Its target is not known. A junction boundary mismatches the germline segment, possibly from a read error.

Study conclusions and caveats: Significantly higher TCR diversity was found in tumor than normal lung.

The source material was lung tumor tissue. V and J are TRBV29-1 and TRBJ1-2; tentative D call: TRBD1 (5 bases). The sequence came from a man younger than 40 with non-small cell lung cancer. CDR3 in DNA: TGCAGCGTTGACGCAGGGAGCCTCTATTGCTACACCTTT. Its protein is CSVDAGSLYCYTF.